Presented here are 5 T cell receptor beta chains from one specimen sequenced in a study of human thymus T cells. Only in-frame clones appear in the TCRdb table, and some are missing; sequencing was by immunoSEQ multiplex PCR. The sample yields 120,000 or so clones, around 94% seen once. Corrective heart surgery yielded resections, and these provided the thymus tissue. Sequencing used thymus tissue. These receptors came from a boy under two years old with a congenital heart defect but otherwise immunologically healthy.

The CDR3 region is CASSQDIAGNTIYF. CDR3 sequence (DNA): TGCGCCAGCAGCCAAGATATCGCAGGAAACACCATATATTTT. The V and J genes are TRBV4-1 and TRBJ1-3; the D is unclear. Germline CDR1 MGHRA, CDR2 YSYEKL. V was pared by 0 bases and J by 4 bases, with 7 bases between. The CDR3 runs to 14 residues.

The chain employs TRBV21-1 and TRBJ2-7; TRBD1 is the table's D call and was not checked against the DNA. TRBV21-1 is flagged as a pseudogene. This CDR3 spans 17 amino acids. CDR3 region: CASSRELKAGQIYEQYF. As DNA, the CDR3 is TGTGCCAGTTCACGGGAGCTAAAGGCGGGACAGATCTACGAGCAGTACTTC.

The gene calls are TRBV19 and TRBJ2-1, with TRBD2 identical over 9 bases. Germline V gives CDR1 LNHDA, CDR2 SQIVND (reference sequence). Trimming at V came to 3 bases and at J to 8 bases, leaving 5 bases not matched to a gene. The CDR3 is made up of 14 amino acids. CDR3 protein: CASSIAGGGDEQFF. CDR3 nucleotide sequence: TGTGCCAGTAGTATCGCGGGGGGGGGCGATGAGCAGTTCTTC.

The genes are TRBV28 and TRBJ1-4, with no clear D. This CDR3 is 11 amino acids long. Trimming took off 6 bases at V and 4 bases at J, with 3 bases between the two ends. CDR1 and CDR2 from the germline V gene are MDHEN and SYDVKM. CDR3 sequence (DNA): TGTGCCAGCAGGAGTAATGAAAAACTGTTTTTT. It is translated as CASRSNEKLFF.

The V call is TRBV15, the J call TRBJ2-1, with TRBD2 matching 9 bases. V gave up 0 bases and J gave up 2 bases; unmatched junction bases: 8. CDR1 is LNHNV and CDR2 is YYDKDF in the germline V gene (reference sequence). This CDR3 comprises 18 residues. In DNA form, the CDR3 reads TGTGCCACCAGCAGAGATGGGCTAGCGGGGATTGCCTACAATGAGCAGTTCTTC. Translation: CATSRDGLAGIAYNEQFF.